These 5 T cell receptor beta chains share one sample of origin, sequenced in a study of T cell responses to AZD1222 COVID-19 vaccine. Data came from immunoSEQ multiplex PCR; TCRdb stores just in-frame clones and leaves some out. The sample carries around 94,000 clones, around 90% recorded once. The sample was peripheral blood, taken on day 0 of AZD1222 vaccination. The source is an adult in good health.

The rearrangement links TRBV5-1 to TRBJ1-1, with D maybe TRBD1 (6 bases). Germline V gene lookup returns CDR1 SGHRS and CDR2 YFSETQ. With 4 bases removed from V and 4 bases from J, the gap between germline ends came to 14 bases. This CDR3 has 14 residues. CDR3 loop: CASSRIGQSTEAFF. The CDR3 bases are TGCGCCAGCAGCAGGATCGGACAGTCCACTGAAGCTTTCTTT.

The chain employs TRBV5-4 and TRBJ1-2; 9 nucleotides match TRBD1. Per the germline V gene, CDR1 is SGHNT and CDR2 is YYREEE (reference sequence). This CDR3 comprises 15 residues. The V gene end was trimmed by 0 bases and the J gene end by 11 bases; junction bases not matched to a gene: 11. CDR3 protein: CASSLGFSDRGDYTF. CDR3 in DNA: TGTGCCAGCAGCTTGGGTTTCTCAGACAGGGGGGATTACACCTTC.

The gene calls are TRBV6-5 and TRBJ1-6, with D uncertain. The CDR3 contains 13 residues. Germline assignment: CDR1 MNHEY and CDR2 SVGAGI. Trimming cost V 7 bases and J 7 bases, with 11 bases left between them. For the CDR3, the DNA is TGTGCCAGCACCGAGGTAAACAATTCACCCCTCCACTTT. This translates into CASTEVNNSPLHF.

The V and J genes are TRBV13 and TRBJ2-7, with D possibly called TRBD1 or TRBD2 (5 bases each). V was shortened by 3 bases and J by 6 bases, with 21 bases between the two germline ends. Germline V gene data show CDR1 as PRHDT and CDR2 as FYEKMQ (reference sequence). The CDR3 length is 16 residues. This chain's CDR3 is CASSFAGRDPSGEQYF. The CDR3 coding sequence is TGTGCCAGCAGCTTTGCCGGACGGGACCCCTCGGGCGAGCAGTACTTC.

The chain couples TRBV5-1 to TRBJ1-3; a possible D gene is TRBD1 (5 bases). CDR3 length: 16 amino acids. Germline V CDR1 and CDR2: SGHRS, YFSETQ. Trimming stripped 0 bases from V and 0 bases from J, with 10 bases between. DNA for the CDR3: TGCGCCAGCAGCTTGGAAATGACAGCCTCTGGAAACACCATATATTTT. Amino acids: CASSLEMTASGNTIYF.